This is a list of T cell receptor beta chains from one sample in a study of response to subunit inactivated influenza vaccine. Via MiXCR, TCRdb re-called the RT-PCR reads, giving one row per CDR3 protein. The table shows around 200,000 distinct CDR3 sequences, with about 9.3% occurring only once. The material was non-naive T cells sorted from PBMCs, obtained on the day of vaccination. These TCRs come from a man in his forties or fifties who received an inactivated influenza vaccine. Each CDR3 is given with its conserved first and last residue. Fields, in order: V gene, clone size, J gene, D gene, CDR3 protein, CDR3 DNA. The D gene is left open where the match is weak. Not every row has a clone size; where given, it reads once, few, many or a size class.

TRBV20-1,few,TRBJ2-1,TRBD1,CSARNQGAMNEQFF,TGCAGTGCTAGAAACCAGGGGGCGATGAATGAGCAGTTCTTC
TRBV5-4,.,TRBJ2-5,TRBD2,CASSPGHGGSEETQYF,TGTGCCAGCAGCCCAGGGCATGGCGGGAGCGAAGAGACCCAGTACTTC
TRBV5-5,.,TRBJ2-4,.,CASSLSPGKNIQYF,TGTGCCAGCAGCTTGTCTCCAGGAAAGAACATTCAGTACTTC
TRBV10-2,.,TRBJ2-5,.,CASRATALETQYF,TGCGCCAGCAGGGCGACAGCTTTAGAGACCCAGTACTTC
TRBV7-2,many,TRBJ2-1,.,CASSHKRLSSYNEQFF,TGTGCCAGCAGCCATAAGCGCCTTAGCTCCTACAATGAGCAGTTCTTC
TRBV20-1,many,TRBJ2-7,TRBD2,CSASLPGGNYEQYF,TGCAGTGCTAGTCTCCCGGGAGGGAACTACGAGCAGTACTTC
TRBV20-1,.,TRBJ2-6,.,CSAGRLAGANVLTF,TGCAGTGCTGGCAGACTAGCTGGGGCCAACGTCCTGACTTTC
TRBV7-2,.,TRBJ2-1,TRBD2,CASSSMGTSDEQFF,TGTGCCAGCAGCTCCATGGGGACTAGCGATGAGCAGTTCTTC
TRBV4-2,.,TRBJ2-7,TRBD1,CASSQLTGGHYEQYF,TGTGCCAGCAGCCAACTGACAGGGGGACACTACGAGCAGTACTTC
TRBV15,.,TRBJ2-2,.,CATSNRDTGELFF,TGTGCCACCAGCAACCGGGATACCGGGGAGCTGTTTTTT
TRBV20-1,.,TRBJ1-2,.,CSASLGSNYGYTF,TGCAGTGCTAGTCTCGGTAGCAACTATGGCTACACCTTC
TRBV29-1,.,TRBJ2-3,.,CSVEQGLITDTQYF,TGCAGCGTTGAACAGGGTTTAATAACAGATACGCAGTATTTT
TRBV7-2,few,TRBJ2-1,TRBD1,CASSLVFTGGTYNEQFF,TGTGCCAGCAGCTTAGTATTTACAGGGGGGACCTACAATGAGCAGTTCTTC
TRBV5-1,many,TRBJ1-3,.,CASSLAVGSGNTIYF,TGCGCCAGCAGCTTGGCCGTCGGCTCTGGAAACACCATATATTTT
TRBV5-8,.,TRBJ2-1,.,CASKSRPYNEQFF,TGTGCCAGCAAAAGTCGACCCTACAATGAGCAGTTCTTC
TRBV6-1,few,TRBJ2-2,TRBD2,CASSTGLAGAGELFF,TGTGCCAGCAGTACCGGACTAGCGGGAGCCGGGGAGCTGTTTTTT
TRBV5-1,many,TRBJ2-1,.,CASSSVSQSSYNEQFF,TGCGCCAGCAGCTCCGTTAGCCAAAGCTCCTACAATGAGCAGTTCTTC
TRBV3-1,.,TRBJ2-2,.,CASSQERLGTGELFF,TGTGCCAGCAGCCAAGAAAGGCTTGGCACCGGGGAGCTGTTTTTT
TRBV20-1,.,TRBJ2-1,.,CSAGPPAPNEQFF,TGCAGTGCAGGGCCCCCGGCCCCCAATGAGCAGTTCTTC
TRBV7-9,few,TRBJ2-7,TRBD2,CASSLSLVAGSYEQYF,TGTGCCAGCAGCTTGAGTCTAGTAGCGGGCTCCTACGAGCAGTACTTC
TRBV6-1,few,TRBJ2-2,.,CASSLAGLAGELFF,TGTGCCAGCAGTCTCGCTGGTCTTGCCGGGGAGCTGTTTTTT
TRBV28,many,TRBJ1-1,TRBD1,CASSHGTAVNTEAFF,TGTGCCAGCAGTCATGGGACAGCCGTGAACACTGAAGCTTTCTTT
TRBV12-3/TRBV12-4,many,TRBJ2-7,.,CASSRGGVIKNEQYF,TGTGCCAGCAGTCGAGGGGGGGTAATAAAAAACGAGCAGTACTTC
TRBV6-2/TRBV6-3,few,TRBJ2-1,TRBD1,CASRRQGSSYNEQFF,TGTGCCAGCAGAAGACAGGGCAGCTCCTACAATGAGCAGTTCTTC
TRBV10-3,many,TRBJ2-5,.,CAISEGPGQETQYF,TGTGCCATCAGTGAAGGTCCGGGTCAAGAGACCCAGTACTTC
TRBV20-1,.,TRBJ2-6,.,CSATYGLGLSGANVLTF,TGCAGTGCTACATACGGCCTTGGTCTCTCGGGGGCCAACGTCCTGACTTTC
TRBV7-2,.,TRBJ2-2,.,CASSFGGRTGELFF,TGTGCCAGCAGCTTCGGGGGGCGGACCGGGGAGCTGTTTTTT
TRBV4-1,.,TRBJ2-7,TRBD1,CASSQLKGQDNEQYF,TGCGCCAGCAGCCAATTGAAGGGACAGGATAACGAGCAGTACTTC
TRBV4-3,.,TRBJ2-2,.,CASSENSQIVVGELFF,TGCGCCAGCAGCGAGAACAGTCAGATAGTAGTCGGGGAGCTGTTTTTT
TRBV4-1,many,TRBJ2-1,.,CASSRGSGSSSYNEQFF,TGCGCCAGCAGCCGAGGATCCGGGTCCAGCTCCTACAATGAGCAGTTCTTC
TRBV27,few,TRBJ2-7,.,CASSPPSGLYEQYF,TGTGCCAGCAGTCCGCCGTCAGGGTTATACGAGCAGTACTTC
TRBV29-1,medium-sized,TRBJ2-1,.,CSVGKTGISYNEQFF,TGCAGCGTTGGAAAGACGGGTATCTCCTACAATGAGCAGTTCTTC
TRBV5-1,many,TRBJ1-1,TRBD1,CASSPRTGGRNTEAFF,TGCGCCAGCAGCCCTAGGACAGGGGGCAGGAACACTGAAGCTTTCTTT
TRBV12-3/TRBV12-4,.,TRBJ1-6,.,CASSFDPFVSPLHF,TGTGCCAGCAGTTTCGACCCGTTTGTTTCACCCCTCCACTTT
TRBV20-1,few,TRBJ2-5,TRBD2,CSARSGTSRETQYF,TGCAGTGCTCGATCCGGGACTAGCAGAGAGACCCAGTACTTC
TRBV12-5,many,TRBJ2-7,.,CASGPSDREQYF,TGTGCTAGTGGTCCTAGCGATAGAGAGCAGTACTTC
TRBV7-2,few,TRBJ1-2,.,CASSAAGGGANYGYTF,TGTGCCAGCAGCGCCGCCGGGGGGGGCGCAAACTATGGCTACACCTTC
TRBV18,few,TRBJ2-1,TRBD1,CASSPGQVAAQFF,TGTGCCAGCTCACCGGGACAGGTGGCAGCGCAGTTCTTC
TRBV4-2,many,TRBJ1-2,.,CASSQAAPNGYTF,TGTGCCAGCAGCCAAGCCGCCCCAAATGGCTACACCTTC
TRBV7-6,.,TRBJ2-3,.,CASREASTDTQYF,TGTGCCAGCAGAGAGGCCAGCACAGATACGCAGTATTTT
TRBV5-1,.,TRBJ1-4,.,CASSLSGFNEKLFF,TGCGCCAGCAGCTTGAGCGGATTTAATGAAAAACTGTTTTTT
TRBV30,.,TRBJ2-3,.,CAWSRGWDTQYF,TGTGCCTGGAGTAGGGGATGGGATACGCAGTATTTT
TRBV20-1,few,TRBJ2-1,TRBD2,CSARAAKLAGGLDEQFF,TGCAGTGCTAGAGCCGCCAAACTAGCGGGAGGTTTGGATGAGCAGTTCTTC
TRBV28,many,TRBJ2-7,.,CASSLPPDEQYF,TGTGCCAGCAGTCTCCCACCCGACGAGCAGTACTTC
TRBV20-1,few,TRBJ2-7,.,CSALHEGAYEQYF,TGCAGTGCTCTTCATGAAGGCGCCTACGAGCAGTACTTC
TRBV5-6,few,TRBJ2-5,.,CASSRRVAFRETQYF,TGTGCCAGCAGCAGGCGGGTGGCATTCAGGGAGACCCAGTACTTC
TRBV4-3,few,TRBJ2-3,.,CASSPTGLQGEVTDTQYF,TGCGCCAGCAGCCCAACCGGGTTGCAGGGAGAAGTCACAGATACGCAGTATTTT
TRBV7-2,.,TRBJ2-2,TRBD2,CASSLVPAGVPTGELFF,TGTGCCAGCAGCTTAGTTCCAGCGGGGGTCCCCACCGGGGAGCTGTTTTTT
TRBV29-1,many,TRBJ2-5,.,CSAIKGGAIRETQYF,TGCAGCGCCATAAAGGGGGGGGCCATCAGAGAGACCCAGTACTTC
TRBV14,few,TRBJ2-7,TRBD2,CASSQIGWREVHYEQYF,TGTGCCAGCAGCCAGATAGGCTGGCGGGAGGTCCACTACGAGCAGTACTTC
TRBV29-1,many,TRBJ2-4,.,CSVEDMGAKNIQYF,TGCAGCGTTGAAGATATGGGGGCCAAAAACATTCAGTACTTC
TRBV7-2,.,TRBJ2-3,TRBD2,CASSDYGTSYTDTQYF,TGTGCCAGCAGCGATTATGGGACTAGCTACACAGATACGCAGTATTTT
TRBV12-3/TRBV12-4,few,TRBJ1-1,TRBD1,CASSYQGGGTEAFF,TGTGCCAGCAGTTATCAGGGGGGAGGGACTGAAGCTTTCTTT
TRBV7-9,many,TRBJ1-5,.,CASSLMGGDQPQHF,TGTGCCAGCAGCTTAATGGGGGGTGATCAGCCCCAGCATTTT
TRBV12-3/TRBV12-4,.,TRBJ2-5,TRBD2,CASSLRASGTGETQYF,TGTGCCAGCAGTTTAAGGGCTAGCGGGACGGGGGAGACCCAGTACTTC